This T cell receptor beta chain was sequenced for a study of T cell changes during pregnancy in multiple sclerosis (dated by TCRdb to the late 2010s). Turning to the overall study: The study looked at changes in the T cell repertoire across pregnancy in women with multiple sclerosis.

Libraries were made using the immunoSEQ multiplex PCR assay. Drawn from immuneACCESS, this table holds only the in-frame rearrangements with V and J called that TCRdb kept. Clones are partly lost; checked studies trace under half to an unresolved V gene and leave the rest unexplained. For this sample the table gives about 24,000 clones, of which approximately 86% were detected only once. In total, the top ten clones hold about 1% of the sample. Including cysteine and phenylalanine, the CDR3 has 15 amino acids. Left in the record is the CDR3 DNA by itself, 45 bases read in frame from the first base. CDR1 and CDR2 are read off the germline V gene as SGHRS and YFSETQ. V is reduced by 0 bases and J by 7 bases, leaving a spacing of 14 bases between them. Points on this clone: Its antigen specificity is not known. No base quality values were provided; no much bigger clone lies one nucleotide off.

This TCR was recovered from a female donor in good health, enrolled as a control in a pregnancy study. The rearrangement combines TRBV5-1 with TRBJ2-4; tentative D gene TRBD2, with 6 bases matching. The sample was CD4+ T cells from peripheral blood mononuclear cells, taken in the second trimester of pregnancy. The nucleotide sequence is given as TGCGCCAGCAGCTTGGATCGCATAGGAGGGAACATTCAGTACTTC. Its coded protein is CASSLDRIGGNIQYF.